This T cell receptor (beta chain) was sequenced for a study of blood T cell repertoires in COVID-19. Study overall: Sources were T cells, B-cell-depleted T cells, or PBMCs; the material itself was cDNA or gDNA.

The method was immunoSEQ multiplex PCR; TCRdb's version includes in-frame clones alone and lacks a portion of them. Altogether hundreds of thousands of clones are present, 81% being singletons, with the ten largest covering roughly 8%. The V end lost 4 bases, the J end lost 5 bases, and 10 bases lay between the germline ends. The CDR3 is 13 residues long. Germline assignment: CDR1 SGHRS and CDR2 YFSETQ. The sequencing sample was made of peripheral blood. The origin of this receptor is a woman older than 75 with COVID-19, enrolled during active disease. The chain has TRBV5-1 and TRBJ2-1; unclear D gene. DNA for the CDR3: TGCGCCAGCAGCCCTGGTCCAGACAATGAGCAGTTCTTC. Residues: CASSPGPDNEQFF.